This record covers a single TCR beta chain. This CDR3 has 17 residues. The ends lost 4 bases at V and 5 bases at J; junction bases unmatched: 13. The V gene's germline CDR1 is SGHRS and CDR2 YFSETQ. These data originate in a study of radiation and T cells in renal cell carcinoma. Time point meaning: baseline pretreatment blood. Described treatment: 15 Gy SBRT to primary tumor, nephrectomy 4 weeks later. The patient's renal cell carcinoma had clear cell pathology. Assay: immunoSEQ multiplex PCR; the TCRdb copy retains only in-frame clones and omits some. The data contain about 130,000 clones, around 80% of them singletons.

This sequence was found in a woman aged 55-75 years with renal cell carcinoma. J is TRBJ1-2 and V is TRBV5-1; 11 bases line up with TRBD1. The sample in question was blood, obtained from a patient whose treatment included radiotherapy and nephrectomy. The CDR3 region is CASSRGTGGYERYGYTF. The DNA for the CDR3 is TGCGCCAGCAGCCGCGGGACAGGGGGGTACGAGAGGTATGGCTACACCTTC.